This is a list of T cell receptor beta chains from one sample in a study of shared clonotypes between healthy human individuals. This table comes from immunoSEQ multiplex PCR, and its TCRdb copy is limited to in-frame clones, with some not included. The table includes roughly 1.4 million clones, approximately 98.5% detected once. Sequencing was performed on naive CD4+ T cells sorted from blood. The origin of the receptors is a man between 25 and 39 years old in good health. Both conserved end residues are part of each CDR3. The D gene is left open where the match is weak. Expanded clones are given a class, and other clones once, few, many or no size at all.

TRBJ1-1	TRBV15	-	-	CATSKTFGTEAFF	TGTGCCACCAGCAAAACATTTGGCACTGAAGCTTTCTTT
TRBJ2-7	TRBV7-8	-	-	CASTPLLRAPYEQYF	TGTGCCAGCACCCCTCTTCTCCGCGCTCCCTACGAGCAGTACTTC
TRBJ1-4	TRBV5-1	-	-	CASSLTPNEKLFF	TGCGCCAGCAGCTTGACTCCTAATGAAAAACTGTTTTTT
TRBJ1-2	TRBV4-3	-	-	CASSQGPGDYGYTF	TGCGCCAGCAGCCAGGGCCCAGGGGACTATGGCTACACCTTC
TRBJ1-4	TRBV4-3	once	-	CASSQDGGWGNEKLFF	TGCGCCAGCAGCCAAGATGGAGGGTGGGGGAATGAAAAACTGTTTTTT
TRBJ1-3	TRBV25-1	once	-	CASSTVAGNTIYF	TGTGCCAGCAGTACTGTAGCCGGAAACACCATATATTTT
TRBJ1-2	TRBV27	-	-	CASSSHGNYGYTF	TGTGCCAGCAGTTCCCACGGAAACTATGGCTACACCTTC
TRBJ2-3	TRBV19	-	TRBD1	CASSIGQGVGSTDTQYF	TGTGCCAGTAGTATAGGACAGGGGGTCGGTAGCACAGATACGCAGTATTTT
TRBJ1-5	TRBV4-3	-	TRBD1	CASSLTRTGGQPQHF	TGCGCCAGCAGCCTCACCCGGACAGGTGGTCAGCCCCAGCATTTT
TRBJ1-2	TRBV7-2	-	TRBD1	CASSFPGTGDYTF	TGTGCCAGCAGCTTTCCCGGGACAGGGGATTACACCTTC
TRBJ1-4	TRBV2	-	-	CASSKGSTNEKLFF	TGTGCCAGCTCCAAGGGGTCCACTAATGAAAAACTGTTTTTT
TRBJ1-1	TRBV4-3	-	-	CASSQAPNTEAFF	TGCGCCAGCAGCCAAGCGCCGAACACTGAAGCTTTCTTT
TRBJ2-1	TRBV9	-	TRBD2	CASSAYSGINEQFF	TGTGCCAGCAGCGCGTATAGCGGGATTAATGAGCAGTTCTTC
TRBJ1-1	TRBV15	once	-	CATSSLQTGITEAFF	TGTGCCACCAGCAGTCTCCAAACAGGGATCACTGAAGCTTTCTTT
TRBJ1-1	TRBV5-5	-	TRBD1	CASRPTGLSNTEAFF	TGTGCCAGCAGACCGACAGGGTTATCGAACACTGAAGCTTTCTTT
TRBJ2-7	TRBV28	-	TRBD1	CASSYRDRPSYEQYF	TGTGCCAGCAGTTACCGGGACAGGCCTTCCTACGAGCAGTACTTC
TRBJ2-1	TRBV5-1	-	TRBD2	CASSARLAGYNEQFF	TGCGCCAGCAGCGCGAGACTAGCGGGGTACAATGAGCAGTTCTTC
TRBJ2-7	TRBV4-3	once	-	CASSQVSGRDYEQYF	TGCGCCAGCAGCCAAGTCTCCGGGCGGGATTACGAGCAGTACTTC
TRBJ2-7	TRBV11-2	-	TRBD2	CATKASAGAYEQYF	TGTGCCACCAAAGCCTCCGCGGGGGCCTACGAGCAGTACTTC
TRBJ1-2	TRBV7-9	-	-	CASSLAVGRSGGYTF	TGTGCCAGCAGCTTGGCTGTTGGCAGGAGTGGGGGCTACACCTTC
TRBJ1-5	TRBV5-6	-	-	CASSLGAGEYQPQHF	TGTGCCAGCAGCTTGGGGGCAGGGGAATATCAGCCCCAGCATTTT
TRBJ2-6	TRBV11-2	once	-	CASSLASRSSGANVLTF	TGTGCCAGCAGCTTAGCCTCCCGAAGCTCTGGGGCCAACGTCCTGACTTTC
TRBJ2-1	TRBV10-3	-	-	CAISESSLSTSHNEQFF	TGTGCCATCAGTGAGTCGTCTCTTAGCACCTCACACAATGAGCAGTTCTTC
TRBJ2-2	TRBV9	-	TRBD2	CASSVELAGVAGELFF	TGTGCCAGCAGCGTAGAGTTAGCGGGAGTGGCCGGGGAGCTGTTTTTT
TRBJ2-3	TRBV7-6	-	-	CASAPVGGSTDTQYF	TGTGCCAGCGCCCCGGTCGGGGGAAGCACAGATACGCAGTATTTT
TRBJ1-1	TRBV5-1	once	-	CASSLGLVNTEAFF	TGCGCCAGCAGCTTGGGACTAGTTAACACTGAAGCTTTCTTT
TRBJ2-5	TRBV7-8	-	TRBD1	CASSLAHRGTETQYF	TGTGCCAGCAGCTTAGCTCACAGGGGAACCGAGACCCAGTACTTC
TRBJ1-4	TRBV5-1	-	TRBD1	CASSPDRGGEKLFF	TGCGCCAGCAGCCCCGACAGGGGAGGTGAAAAACTGTTTTTT
TRBJ2-7	TRBV18	-	TRBD2	CASSRVIAGGAEEQYF	TGTGCCAGCTCACGTGTGATCGCGGGAGGGGCGGAAGAGCAGTACTTC
TRBJ2-1	TRBV5-5	-	TRBD2	CASTVRGESSYNEQFF	TGTGCCAGCACCGTCCGGGGGGAGAGCTCCTACAATGAGCAGTTCTTC
TRBJ2-3	TRBV5-4	-	-	CASSLVSSASDTQYF	TGTGCCAGCAGCTTGGTTAGCTCTGCCTCTGATACGCAGTATTTT
TRBJ2-5	TRBV28	-	-	CASSSGTIETQYF	TGTGCCAGCAGTTCCGGGACGATAGAGACCCAGTACTTC
TRBJ1-1	TRBV28	once	-	CASSPSLWGIAEAFF	TGTGCCAGCAGTCCCAGCCTTTGGGGGATTGCTGAAGCTTTCTTT
TRBJ2-4	TRBV5-1	-	-	CASSLRAAKNIQYF	TGCGCCAGCAGCTTGCGGGCAGCCAAAAACATTCAGTACTTC
TRBJ1-1	TRBV5-1	-	-	CASSLGRGNTEAFF	TGCGCCAGCAGTCTCGGCAGGGGGAACACTGAAGCTTTCTTT
TRBJ2-3	TRBV14	-	TRBD1	CASSRTGGSTDTQYF	TGTGCCAGCAGCCGGACAGGGGGTAGCACAGATACGCAGTATTTT
TRBJ1-5	TRBV19	-	-	CASSIDLSGFYSNQPQHF	TGTGCCAGTAGTATAGATCTATCGGGTTTCTATAGCAATCAGCCCCAGCATTTT
TRBJ1-5	TRBV5-5	-	-	CASSLGGPSNQPQHF	TGTGCCAGCAGCTTGGGTGGACCTAGCAATCAGCCCCAGCATTTT
TRBJ2-7	TRBV6-1	-	-	CASSGTDSAGYEQYF	TGTGCCAGCAGTGGGACGGACTCAGCCGGCTACGAGCAGTACTTC
TRBJ2-7	TRBV7-2	-	-	CASSHTGRTYEQYF	TGTGCCAGCAGCCATACCGGACGGACCTACGAGCAGTACTTC
TRBJ1-5	TRBV2	-	-	CASSLDTQGPQHF	TGTGCCAGCAGTTTGGACACCCAGGGACCCCAGCATTTT
TRBJ2-7	TRBV19	-	TRBD2	CASSGLAGRGEQYF	TGTGCCAGTAGTGGACTAGCGGGCAGGGGGGAGCAGTACTTC
TRBJ2-6	TRBV2	once	TRBD1	CASSSGTGERGANVLTF	TGTGCCAGCAGTTCCGGGACAGGGGAACGTGGGGCCAACGTCCTGACTTTC
TRBJ1-4	TRBV14	-	TRBD1	CASSLEQGDNEKLFF	TGTGCCAGCAGCCTAGAGCAGGGGGATAATGAAAAACTGTTTTTT
TRBJ2-1	TRBV9	once	-	CASSVGSATYNEQFF	TGTGCCAGCAGCGTAGGAAGCGCTACCTACAATGAGCAGTTCTTC
TRBJ2-7	TRBV6-5	-	TRBD2	CASSSLAGVAEQYF	TGTGCCAGCAGTTCCTTAGCGGGGGTAGCCGAGCAGTACTTC
TRBJ2-5	TRBV5-1	-	TRBD1	CASSLTGAGETQYF	TGCGCCAGCAGCTTGACAGGGGCTGGGGAGACCCAGTACTTC
TRBJ2-2	TRBV19	-	TRBD2	CASSIGPSGQPLNTGELFF	TGTGCCAGTAGTATAGGTCCTAGCGGGCAGCCCCTAAACACCGGGGAGCTGTTTTTT
TRBJ2-7	TRBV5-1	-	TRBD1	CASSFRTGDEQYF	TGCGCCAGCAGCTTTAGGACAGGGGACGAGCAGTACTTC
TRBJ1-4	TRBV5-6	once	-	CASSFSLQGAPEKLFF	TGTGCCAGCAGCTTTTCCCTACAGGGAGCCCCTGAAAAACTGTTTTTT
TRBJ2-5	TRBV5-1	-	TRBD1	CASSPGQVQETQYF	TGCGCCAGCAGCCCAGGACAGGTCCAAGAGACCCAGTACTTC
TRBJ2-3	TRBV20-1	once	-	CSERRDTQYF	TGCAGTGAAAGGAGGGATACGCAGTATTTT
TRBJ2-1	TRBV7-2	once	-	CASSPGTPAIDEQFF	TGTGCCAGCAGCCCCGGGACTCCCGCCATTGATGAGCAGTTCTTC
TRBJ2-4	TRBV10-3	-	-	CATIERAGEYIQYF	TGTGCCACCATAGAGAGGGCAGGGGAATACATTCAGTACTTC
TRBJ2-1	TRBV6-1	-	TRBD2	CASSEVSAGAYNEQFF	TGTGCCAGCAGTGAAGTAAGTGCGGGAGCGTACAATGAGCAGTTCTTC
TRBJ2-3	TRBV7-9	once	TRBD2	CASAGAGGRNTQYF	TGTGCCAGCGCCGGAGCGGGGGGTAGAAATACGCAGTATTTT
TRBJ2-7	TRBV28	-	-	CASSSRWEQYF	TGTGCCAGCAGTTCCCGGTGGGAGCAGTACTTC
TRBJ2-6	TRBV9	-	-	CASSVVGSSGANVLTF	TGTGCCAGCAGCGTAGTGGGGAGCTCTGGGGCCAACGTCCTGACTTTC
TRBJ2-7	TRBV5-4	-	TRBD1	CASSYLSGQGPYEQYF	TGTGCCAGCAGCTACCTGTCGGGACAGGGCCCCTACGAGCAGTACTTC
TRBJ2-3	TRBV9	once	-	CASSKPRSGRTDTQYF	TGTGCCAGCAGCAAACCTCGGTCGGGGCGTACAGATACGCAGTATTTT